In its sample, the clone carrying this T cell receptor beta chain was seen many times. Antigen: not known. The data originate from a study of identical twins. Study-wide results and limits: Among monozygotic twins, out-of-frame TCR alpha sharing exceeded what models predicted.

Trimming stripped 5 bases from V and 1 base from J, with 8 bases between. This CDR3 contains 12 residues. Germline V gene data show CDR1 as SQVTM and CDR2 as ANQGSEA. Through template switching, a universal primer site was introduced, and the cDNA contained unique molecular identifiers. TCRdb recomputed calls from the 5' RACE reads with MiXCR, one row per CDR3 protein. The sample records hundreds of thousands of distinct CDR3 sequences, less than 25% being singletons. These data were also reused for a study on T cells expressing NK-cell markers. That work adds: The share of CD8+ T cells held by dominant NKG2C+ clonotypes was about 1.0-7.5% in about six donors.

The TCR originated in a woman younger than 35 in good health. Sequencing was carried out using PBMCs. The V call is TRBV29-1, the J call TRBJ1-1; D not certain. The DNA of the CDR3 is TGCAGCGTTAAACGACAGAACACTGAAGCTTTCTTT. Amino acid sequence: CSVKRQNTEAFF.